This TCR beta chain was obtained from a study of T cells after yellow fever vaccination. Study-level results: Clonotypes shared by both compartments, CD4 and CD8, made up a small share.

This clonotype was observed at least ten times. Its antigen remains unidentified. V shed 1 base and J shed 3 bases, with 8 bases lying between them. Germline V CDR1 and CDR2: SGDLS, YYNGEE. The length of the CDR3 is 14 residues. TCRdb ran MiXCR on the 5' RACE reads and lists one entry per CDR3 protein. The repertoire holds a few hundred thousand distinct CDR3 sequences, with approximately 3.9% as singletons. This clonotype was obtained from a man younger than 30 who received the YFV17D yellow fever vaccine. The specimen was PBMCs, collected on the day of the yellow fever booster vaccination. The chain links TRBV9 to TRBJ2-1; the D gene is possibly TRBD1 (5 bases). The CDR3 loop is CASSVIDSYNEQFF. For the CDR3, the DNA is TGTGCCAGCAGCGTAATCGACAGCTACAATGAGCAGTTCTTC.